These 25 T cell receptor beta chains came from one sample sequenced in a study of PD-1 blockade in classical Hodgkin lymphoma. All trial patients relapsed after autologous stem cell transplantation. Sequencing was performed with immunoSEQ multiplex PCR; in TCRdb, only in-frame clones are kept and a portion is missing. The table records tens of thousands of clones, around nine tenths of them present only once. Sequenced material: peripheral blood mononuclear cells (PBMCs), taken at baseline. These TCRs come from a human donor with classical Hodgkin lymphoma.

The V gene is TRBV19, the J gene TRBJ1-5, with TRBD1 as a possible D gene (6 bases). Germline V gives CDR1 LNHDA, CDR2 SQIVND (reference sequence). The CDR3 sequence is 14 residues long. V lost 5 bases to trimming and J lost 2 bases, with 10 bases between them. The CDR3 nucleotides are TGTGCCAGTAGTCTGGCAGGGGGCAATCAGCCCCAGCATTTT. This gives the protein CASSLAGGNQPQHF.

V and J are TRBV28 and TRBJ1-2, with TRBD1 matching over 11 bases. This CDR3 has 15 residues. The germline gives CDR1 MDHEN, CDR2 SYDVKM. V dropped 3 bases and J dropped 8; count of bases not matched to a gene: 8. The CDR3 nucleotides are TGTGCCAGCAGTTTCGCGGACAGGGGGCAGGAAGGCTACACCTTC. Translating gives CASSFADRGQEGYTF.

This clone was counted between two and nine times. The chain links TRBV19 to TRBJ1-5; 8 bases fit TRBD1. The germline gives CDR1 LNHDA, CDR2 SQIVND (reference sequence). V lost 6 bases to trimming and J lost 1 base; unmatched junction nucleotides: 8. There are 16 residues in the CDR3. The CDR3 region is CASSPQGAGSNQPQHF. The CDR3 DNA reads as TGTGCCAGTAGCCCTCAGGGGGCAGGGAGCAATCAGCCCCAGCATTTT.

The V gene is TRBV28, the J gene TRBJ2-3, with 8 bases aligning to TRBD2. The CDR3 covers 17 residues. The trim removed 4 bases at V and 2 bases at J, leaving 11 bases unmatched. Per germline, CDR1 MDHEN and CDR2 SYDVKM. The CDR3 sequence: CASSSLPSSGYTDTQYF. The CDR3 DNA is TGTGCCAGCAGTTCCCTACCCTCTAGCGGGTACACAGATACGCAGTATTTT.

This chain joins TRBV19 and TRBJ2-6, with TRBD1 identical over 7 bases. Looked up from germline, CDR1 is LNHDA and CDR2 is SQIVND (reference sequence). V shed 5 bases, J shed 0 bases, and the junction held 4 bases outside the gene matches. This CDR3 region has 16 residues. The CDR3: CASSDRAGSGANVLTF. In DNA, the CDR3 is TGTGCCAGTAGTGACAGGGCCGGCTCTGGGGCCAACGTCCTGACTTTC.

The chain is built from TRBV7-9 and TRBJ2-3, with a possible D match to TRBD2 (5 bases). Per the germline V gene, CDR1 is SEHNR and CDR2 is FQNEAQ (reference sequence). The length of the CDR3 is 15 residues. V gave up 5 bases and J gave up 0 bases, with 12 bases separating them. The CDR3 protein is CASSVVGGSTDTQYF. In DNA form, the CDR3 reads TGTGCCAGCAGCGTAGTTGGCGGGAGCACAGATACGCAGTATTTT.

The chain is built from TRBV5-1 and TRBJ1-5, with D maybe TRBD1 (6 bases). Germline CDR1 is SGHRS and CDR2 is YFSETQ. This CDR3 is built from 17 residues. V was trimmed by 0 bases and J by 4 bases, leaving 17 bases between them. CDR3 nucleotides: TGCGCCAGCAGCTTGGAGCCCAGGGGTGGCATTAATCAGCCCCAGCATTTT. Its translation is CASSLEPRGGINQPQHF.

The count of this clone is one. The chain combines TRBV28 with TRBJ2-2, with D perhaps matching TRBD1 (6 bases). The ends were cut back, 6 bases at V and 4 bases at J, with 9 bases in the middle. Germline lookup yields CDR1 MDHEN and CDR2 SYDVKM. The CDR3 has 13 amino acids. CDR3: CASSLGGTGELFF. The CDR3 nucleotides read TGTGCCAGCAGCCTAGGGGGCACCGGGGAGCTGTTTTTT.

The gene calls are TRBV19 and TRBJ1-2; D is undetermined. Looked up from germline, CDR1 is LNHDA and CDR2 is SQIVND (reference sequence). Trimming shortened V by 4 bases and J by 5 bases, and 17 bases separated the two germline ends. This CDR3 spans 15 amino acids. In DNA, the CDR3 is TGTGCCAGTAGTACCCGGTTGGCCTCGGGGTATGGCTACACCTTC. Residues: CASSTRLASGYGYTF.

This clone counts as medium-sized (0.01 to 0.1%). The V and J genes are TRBV7-2 and TRBJ2-7, with 15 bases lining up with TRBD2. V was clipped by 5 bases and J by 12 bases; unmatched bases: 5. Germline V lookup: CDR1 SGHTA, CDR2 FQGNSA. The CDR3 sequence is 13 residues long. The CDR3, as DNA: TGTGCCAGCAGCGCAGGACTAGCGGGAGGGCCGTACTTC. Its translation: CASSAGLAGGPYF.

The chain couples TRBV28 to TRBJ1-5, with D possibly being TRBD1 (6 bases). Germline CDR1 and CDR2: MDHEN and SYDVKM. Trimming left V 6 bases short and J 6 bases short, with 15 bases between. The CDR3 consists of 14 residues. The CDR3 loop reads CASRSLQGFQPQHF. For the CDR3, the DNA is TGTGCCAGCAGATCCCTACAGGGTTTTCAGCCCCAGCATTTT.

This clone has just one count. The chain links TRBV6-1 to TRBJ2-1; D not certain. CDR3 size: 13 residues. Germline V lookup: CDR1 MNHNS, CDR2 SASEGT. V lost 5 bases and J lost 3, with 8 bases in between. The CDR3 loop is CASSSFLYNEQFF. As DNA, the CDR3 is TGTGCCAGCAGTAGTTTCCTCTACAATGAGCAGTTCTTC.

The gene calls are TRBV5-8 and TRBJ2-1; perhaps TRBD1 as D (6 bases). CDR3 length equals 15 residues. Trimming removed 4 bases from V and 5 bases from J, with 16 bases in between. In germline, CDR1 is SGHTS, CDR2 YDEGEE. In DNA form, the CDR3 reads TGTGCCAGCAGCCCGGACAGACCCCTCAACAATGAGCAGTTCTTC. It specifies CASSPDRPLNNEQFF.

Here the CDR3 DNA reads TGCGCCAGCAGTGGCCGGCGAAGGGAGTCTCATGAGCAGTTCTTC. It specifies CASSGRRRESHEQFF. The chain uses TRBV10-1 and TRBJ2-1; tentatively, D is TRBD2 (5 bases). In germline, CDR1 is WNHNN, CDR2 SYGVQD (reference sequence). This CDR3 is 15 amino acids long. V lost 4 bases to trimming and J lost 8 bases, with 18 bases between them.

J is TRBJ2-7 and V is TRBV5-1; no definite D call. V was clipped by 0 bases and J by 0 bases, with 10 bases between them. CDR3 length: 15 residues. Germline CDR1 reads SGHRS; CDR2 reads YFSETQ. In DNA, the CDR3 is TGCGCCAGCAGCTTGGGGGTTGGGTCCTCCTACGAGCAGTACTTC. Translated: CASSLGVGSSYEQYF.

The chain couples TRBV30 to TRBJ1-6; D is possibly TRBD1 (5 bases). This CDR3 is built from 14 residues. Deletions cut 4 bases from V and 5 bases from J, with 12 bases between. Germline values: CDR1 GTSNPN, CDR2 SVGIG (reference sequence). CDR3 coding DNA: TGTGCCTGGACGGTCCTGGACAATAATTCACCCCTCCACTTT. Encoded protein: CAWTVLDNNSPLHF. Using reference TRBV30 and TRBJ1-6 for the parts outside the CDR3, the full variable domain is SQTIHQWPATLVQPVGSPLSLECTVEGTSNPNLYWYRQAAGRGLQLLFYSVGIGQISSEVPQNLSASRPQDRQFILSSKKLLLSDSGFYLCAWTVLDNNSPLHFGNGTRLTVT.

This clone has just one count. The J gene is TRBJ2-1, the V gene TRBV18, with D hard to call. V was shortened by 6 bases and J by 6 bases, with 6 bases between the two germline ends. Germline V gene sequence: CDR1 KGHSH, CDR2 LQKENI. The CDR3 has 11 residues. This CDR3 is CASSGLNEQFF. In DNA form, the CDR3 reads TGTGCCAGCTCGGGTCTCAATGAGCAGTTCTTC.

This rearrangement joins TRBV6-1 to TRBJ2-7, with D possibly being TRBD1 (5 bases). Germline V gene data show CDR1 as MNHNS and CDR2 as SASEGT. The V end was cut by 6 bases, the J end by 6 bases, with 12 bases between. This CDR3 has 12 amino acids. The DNA for the CDR3 is TGTGCCAGCAGGGACACAGCTCTCGAGCAGTACTTC. Its translation is CASRDTALEQYF.

The rearrangement links TRBV5-5 to TRBJ1-6, with TRBD1 as a possible D gene (6 bases). This CDR3 is 15 amino acids long. Germline values: CDR1 SGHKS, CDR2 YYEKEE (reference sequence). V was cut by 4 bases and J by 10 bases, with 18 bases left in between. CDR3 sequence (DNA): TGTGCCAGCAGCGTCACAGGGCCACGGGACTCACCCCTCCACTTT. This sequence encodes CASSVTGPRDSPLHF.

The V call is TRBV6-4, the J call TRBJ1-2; D unclear. The V gene lost 0 bases and the J gene lost 3 bases, with 8 bases spanning the gap. The CDR3 has 14 residues. Per the germline V gene, CDR1 is MRHNA and CDR2 is SNTAGT. The CDR3 is CASSDSAMDYGYTF. CDR3 coding DNA: TGTGCCAGCAGTGACTCGGCGATGGACTATGGCTACACCTTC.

The J gene is TRBJ2-7, the V gene TRBV21-1. TRBV21-1 is reported as a pseudogene. This CDR3 has 14 amino acids. The CDR3 nucleotides read TGTGCCAGCAGCAAAGTGCCGGGGGCGAACGAGCAGTACTTC. The encoded protein is CASSKVPGANEQYF.

The CDR3 loop is CASSSGLAGALSNNEQFF. The DNA of the CDR3 is TGCGCCAGCAGCTCAGGACTAGCGGGGGCCCTTTCGAACAATGAGCAGTTCTTC. The chain recombines TRBV5-1 with TRBJ2-1, with 13 positions matching TRBD2. This CDR3 has 18 residues. Germline CDR1 SGHRS, CDR2 YFSETQ. The V and J ends lost 3 bases and 5 bases, in that order; junction bases with no gene match: 11.

This chain links TRBV2 with TRBJ2-7, with 14 bases matching TRBD2. Germline V lookup: CDR1 SNHLY, CDR2 FYNNEI. This CDR3 is 13 amino acids long. V trimming: 6 bases; J trimming: 11 bases; junction bases outside the gene matches: 6. CDR3 sequence (DNA): TGTGCCAGCAGCGGGGGACTAGCGGGAGTCAAGTACTTC. It is translated as CASSGGLAGVKYF.

J is TRBJ2-1 and V is TRBV1; TRBD2, the table's D call, lacks a check against the DNA. TRBV1 is labeled a pseudogene. This CDR3 is 13 amino acids long. The CDR3 region is CTSIRDSYNEQFF. In nucleotides, the CDR3 is TGCACCAGCATACGGGACTCGTACAATGAGCAGTTCTTC.

This rearrangement joins TRBV2 to TRBJ2-7; D call uncertain. The germline V and J ends were trimmed by 1 base and 0 bases, with 10 bases remaining between them. The CDR3 loop spans 15 amino acids. CDR1 is SNHLY, CDR2 FYNNEI, per germline. Here the CDR3 DNA reads TGTGCCAGCAGTGAAGGAACATGGGGCTCCTACGAGCAGTACTTC. Amino acids: CASSEGTWGSYEQYF.